A selection of T cell receptor beta chains follows, all from one sample in a study of OX40 agonist ivuxolimab in advanced cancers. Data came from immunoSEQ multiplex PCR; TCRdb stores just in-frame clones and leaves some out. The sample lists around 45,000 clones; around 80% were seen once. Sequencing used CD4+ or CD8+ T cells sorted from blood, obtained in a trial of the OX40 agonist ivuxolimab. The receptors were sampled from an adult with an advanced solid tumor such as melanoma, head and neck, liver or kidney cancer. Both conserved end residues are part of each CDR3. The D gene is left open where the match is weak. Size values are once, few and many counts, or a class for expanded clones, and some rows have none.

J gene	clone size	D gene	V gene	CDR3 protein	CDR3 DNA
TRBJ2-7	.	.	TRBV30	CAWRPDRFREQYF	TGTGCCTGGAGGCCCGACAGATTTCGCGAGCAGTACTTC
TRBJ1-1	.	.	TRBV5-1	CASSSGGSDRNTEAFF	TGCGCCAGCAGCTCGGGGGGATCCGACAGGAACACTGAAGCTTTCTTT
TRBJ2-7	.	.	TRBV7-8	CASSLLRLAPYEQYF	TGTGCCAGCAGCTTATTAAGGCTAGCGCCCTACGAGCAGTACTTC
TRBJ2-2	.	TRBD1	TRBV6-5	CASRLQGVGPGELFF	TGTGCCAGCAGACTACAGGGGGTGGGGCCCGGGGAGCTGTTTTTT
TRBJ1-1	.	.	TRBV4-1	CASSQGGSEAFF	TGCGCCAGCAGCCAAGGGGGGTCTGAAGCTTTCTTT
TRBJ1-5	.	.	TRBV4-1	CASSPSPQHF	TGCGCCAGCAGCCCGTCGCCCCAGCATTTT
TRBJ1-4	few	.	TRBV30	CAWTPLGGELFF	TGTGCCTGGACCCCGCTGGGAGGGGAACTGTTTTTT
TRBJ1-5	.	.	TRBV30	CAWNEGDLPQHF	TGTGCCTGGAATGAGGGGGATCTCCCCCAGCATTTT
TRBJ1-1	few	TRBD1	TRBV9	CASSPGQANTEAFF	TGTGCCAGCAGCCCGGGACAGGCGAACACTGAAGCTTTCTTT
TRBJ2-5	.	.	TRBV7-9	CASSFQGGETQYF	TGTGCCAGCAGCTTCCAGGGCGGCGAGACCCAGTACTTC
TRBJ1-5	.	TRBD1	TRBV5-1	CASSLAPGDRGYQPQHF	TGCGCCAGCAGCTTGGCCCCGGGGGACAGGGGATATCAGCCCCAGCATTTT
TRBJ2-1	.	TRBD2	TRBV7-2	CASSLRLAGGGEQFF	TGTGCCAGCAGCTTAAGACTAGCGGGAGGAGGTGAGCAGTTCTTC